This record looks at one T cell receptor (beta chain) sequence and its context. The antigen remains unidentified. The CDR3 extends over 12 amino acids. Germline values: CDR1 MNHEY, CDR2 SVGEGT. V was trimmed by 0 bases and J by 4 bases, leaving 4 bases between them. Generation of TCR cDNA used 5'RACE template switching (which added a universal primer site and UMIs). TCRdb recomputed calls from the 5' RACE reads with MiXCR, one row per CDR3 protein. The sample has hundreds of thousands of distinct CDR3 sequences; 21% are singletons. These data originate in a study of T cells after yellow fever vaccination. Study-level points and caveats: The CD4 and CD8 compartments had a small share of their clonotypes in common.

This TCR derives from a man between 18 and 29 years old who received the YFV17D yellow fever vaccine. The chain links TRBV6-2 or TRBV6-3 to TRBJ2-7; D is unresolved. The starting material was PBMCs, obtained about 21 days after the first yellow fever vaccination. The CDR3 reads CASSYSLYEQYV. CDR3 coding DNA: TGTGCCAGCAGTTACTCATTATACGAGCAGTACGTC.